The T cell receptor beta chain under discussion was sequenced for a study of vaccination effects on CD4 cells after COVID-19 (dated by TCRdb to between 2020 and 2023). With regard to the full study: Each participant got two doses of an mRNA SARS-CoV-2 vaccine, either BNT162b2 or mRNA-1273. The study compared SARS-CoV-2 spike-specific CD4+ TCR repertoires before and after mRNA vaccination in COVID-19 convalescent patients and infection-naive vaccine recipients. Altogether, 10 COVID-19 convalescent patients and several SARS-CoV-2-naive healthy vaccine recipients made up the full study. Cultures from other donors in the study were sequenced with the Oncomine TCR Beta short-read assay on an Illumina iSeq 100.

Relative to germline, V is 3 bases shorter and J is 5 bases shorter, with 7 bases between their ends. Reading from cysteine to phenylalanine, the CDR3 counts 13 amino acids. The DNA shown is the 39-base CDR3, in frame from base 1. CDR1 KGHSH and CDR2 LQKENI were looked up in the germline V gene. The ViraFEST assay stimulated PBMC with viral peptide pools and then used TCR sequencing to identify antigen-specific CD4+ T cell clonotypes by expansion. After roughly 11 days of culture, CD4+ T cells were isolated with the EasySep CD4+ T cell isolation kit. Negative nucleocapsid antibody results before and after vaccination confirmed that the healthy vaccine recipients had no prior SARS-CoV-2 infection. Some 1.9 million PBMC per well were cultured with 10 ug/ml peptides in IMDM containing approximately 4.5% human AB serum, about 9.7 IU/ml IL-2 and gentamicin. Half of the culture medium was replaced with fresh IL-2-containing medium on days 3 and 7. Unless noted otherwise, every peptide stimulation condition was grown in triplicate wells. PBMC were separated from whole blood using Ficoll-Paque Plus gradient centrifugation and were then either cryopreserved at -140C or used fresh. The overlapping peptide pools covered the spike proteins of SARS-CoV-2 and of the common cold coronaviruses HCoV-NL63, HCoV-OC43 and HCoV-229E. The QIAamp micro DNA kit was used to extract genomic DNA from the cultured CD4+ T cells.

Library preparation was by the immunoSEQ multiplex PCR assay. DNA from the cultured, isolated CD4+ T cells was subjected to TCR beta CDR3 sequencing. The paper's processing steps were these. The analysis removed non-productive TCR sequences, trimmed reads to the CDR3 region, and retained only CDR3s that were 7 or more amino acids long. The MANAFEST web app was used to pick out antigen-specific clonotypes by comparing their expansion in peptide wells with that in reference cultures. To count as positive, a clone had to show expansion at FDR<0.05 compared with the reference and with all other wells, an odds ratio above 5, and a frequency above 0.1% in two replicate wells. A clonotype was defined as cross-reactive if the clonotype was significantly expanded both in SARS-CoV-2 spike wells and in at least one common cold coronavirus spike condition. Using the stringdist R package, CDR3 similarity was measured by Levenshtein distance, and unrooted trees were constructed with ape in R 3.6.1. This is the immuneACCESS table as TCRdb keeps it, with only in-frame sequences that have V and J called. A part of the clones is gone; compared with another copy, unresolved V genes explain less than half, and the rest is unexplained. V, J and clone size were drawn from that table, and D and trimming were deduced from the DNA. Here the sample has tens of thousands of clones; around 68% occur a single time. Around 19% of the sample is held by the ten biggest clonotypes.

Results and caveats for the whole study, not just this receptor: In healthy vaccine recipients, vaccine-induced clones were almost all SARS-CoV-2 mono-reactive, with only 1 of 255 being cross-reactive with common cold coronaviruses. The study was limited by a small number of convalescent patients, and early post-infection timepoints were lacking. Clones induced by infection and clones induced by vaccination both contracted markedly at late timepoints after vaccination, which fits with T cell responses waning over time.

This clone was detected once. Its antigen remains unidentified. Per-nucleotide qualities are absent, and no much larger clonotype sits a single base away. This TCR was recovered from a human donor who received a COVID-19 vaccine. Sequencing used CD4+ T cells from PBMCs cultured with SARS-CoV-2 spike peptides, obtained before COVID-19 vaccination. The intended sense of this specimen's cell subset or site label: SARS-CoV-2 spike overlapping peptide pool stimulation. The V and J segments used are TRBV18 and TRBJ2-2, and possibly TRBD2, on 5 matching bases. Read as DNA, the sequence is TGTGCCAGCTCACCGACGGGGACCGGGGAGCTGTTTTTT. It translates to CASSPTGTGELFF.